Detailed here is one T cell receptor beta chain. Its antigen is unknown. Second-dose timings of about 4 or about 12 weeks were pooled. The record originates from a study of T cell responses to AZD1222 COVID-19 vaccine. Broader study findings: There were mostly white British donors and more females than males, and clonal diversity was possibly underestimated. Baseline antibody screening turned up just a handful of seropositive AZD1222 recipients. Vaccination with two AZD1222 doses was followed by a rise in Spike-specific TCR breadth and depth.

V dropped 3 bases and J dropped 3 bases, with 21 bases sitting between them. The CDR3 length is 17 residues. Germline V lookup: CDR1 MDHEN, CDR2 SYDVKM. The table came from immunoSEQ multiplex PCR; TCRdb's copy has only in-frame clones and leaves some out. The repertoire holds more than 90,000 clones, 85% to 90% seen once, with roughly 3.8% in the top ten. V usage is TRBV28 and J usage is TRBJ2-7; D is perhaps TRBD1 (6 bases). The sequencing used peripheral blood, collected 28 days after the second AZD1222 dose. This sequence was found in an adult who received the AZD1222 COVID-19 vaccine. The CDR3 sequence: CASSFPPGPGANYEQYF. The CDR3 DNA is TGTGCCAGCAGTTTCCCCCCTGGTCCAGGGGCGAACTACGAGCAGTACTTC.